The T cell receptor (beta chain) described here comes from a study of T-cell memory formation after mild COVID-19. Overall study results and limits: Shrinking CD4+ clones resided mostly in CM and EM, and CD8+ ones in EMRA.

TCRdb passed the 5' RACE reads through MiXCR, listing each CDR3 protein once. The profile shows around 310,000 distinct CDR3 sequences, roughly 19% of them singletons. This CDR3 has 15 residues. Trimming pared 3 bases from V and 2 bases from J, leaving 13 bases between. This clonotype has more than one count but fewer than ten. Its specificity is unknown. The clonotype originates from a man aged 18 to 29 who had mild COVID-19 (a few samples of this study predate the infection). Cell type and time point are not known. The chain employs TRBV12-3 or TRBV12-4 and TRBJ1-1; perhaps TRBD1 as D (5 bases). The material sequenced was PBMCs or a T cell subset sorted from them (not recorded which). The CDR3 loop is CASSFLSGLNTEAFF. CDR3 DNA: TGTGCCAGCAGTTTCCTTTCGGGACTCAACACTGAAGCTTTCTTT.